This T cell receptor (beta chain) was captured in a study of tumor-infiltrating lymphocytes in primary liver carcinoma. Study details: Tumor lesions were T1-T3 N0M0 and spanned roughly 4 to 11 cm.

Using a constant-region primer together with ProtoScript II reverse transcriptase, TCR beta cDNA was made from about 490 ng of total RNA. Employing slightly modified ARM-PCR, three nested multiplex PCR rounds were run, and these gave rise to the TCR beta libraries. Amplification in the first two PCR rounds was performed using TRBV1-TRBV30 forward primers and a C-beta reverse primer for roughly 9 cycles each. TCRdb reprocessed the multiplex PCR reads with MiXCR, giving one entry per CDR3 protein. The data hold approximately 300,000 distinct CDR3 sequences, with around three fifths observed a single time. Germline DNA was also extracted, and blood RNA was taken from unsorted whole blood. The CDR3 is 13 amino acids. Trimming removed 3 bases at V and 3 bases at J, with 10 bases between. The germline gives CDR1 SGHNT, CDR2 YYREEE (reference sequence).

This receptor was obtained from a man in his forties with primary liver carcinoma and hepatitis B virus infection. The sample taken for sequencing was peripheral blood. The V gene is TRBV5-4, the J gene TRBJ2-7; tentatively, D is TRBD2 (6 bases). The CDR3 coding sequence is TGTGCCAGCAGCTCCCGGGACTTCTACGAGCAGTACTTC. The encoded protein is CASSSRDFYEQYF.